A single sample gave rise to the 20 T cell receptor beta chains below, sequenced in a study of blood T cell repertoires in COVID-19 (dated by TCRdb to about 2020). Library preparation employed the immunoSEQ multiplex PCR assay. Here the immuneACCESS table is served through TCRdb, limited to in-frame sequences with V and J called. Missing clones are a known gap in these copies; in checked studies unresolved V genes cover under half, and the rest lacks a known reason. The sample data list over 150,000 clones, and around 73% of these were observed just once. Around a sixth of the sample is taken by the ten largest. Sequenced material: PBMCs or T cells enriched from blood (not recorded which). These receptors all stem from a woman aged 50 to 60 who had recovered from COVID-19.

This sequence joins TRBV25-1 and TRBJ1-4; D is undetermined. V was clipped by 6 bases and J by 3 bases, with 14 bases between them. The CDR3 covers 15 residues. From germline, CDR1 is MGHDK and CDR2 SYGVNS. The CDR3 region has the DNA TGTGCCAGCAGATCGGCGGGGTGGCCTAATGAAAAACTGTTTTTT. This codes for CASRSAGWPNEKLFF. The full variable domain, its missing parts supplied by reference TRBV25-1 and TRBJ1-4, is EADIYQTPRYLVIGTGKKITLECSQTMGHDKMYWYQQDPGMELHLIHYSYGVNSTEKGDLSSESTVSRIRTEHFPLTLESARPSHTSQYLCASRSAGWPNEKLFFGSGTQLSVL.

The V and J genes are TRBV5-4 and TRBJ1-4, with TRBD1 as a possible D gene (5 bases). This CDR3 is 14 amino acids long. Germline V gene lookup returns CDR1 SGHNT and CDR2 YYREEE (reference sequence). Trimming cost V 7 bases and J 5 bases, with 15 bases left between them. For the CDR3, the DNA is TGTGCCAGCCACCTTCAGGGTGTAAATGAAAAACTGTTTTTT. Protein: CASHLQGVNEKLFF.

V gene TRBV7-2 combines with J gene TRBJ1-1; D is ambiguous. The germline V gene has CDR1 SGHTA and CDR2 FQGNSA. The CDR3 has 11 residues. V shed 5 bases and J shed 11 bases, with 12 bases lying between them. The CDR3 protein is CASSLHGLAFF. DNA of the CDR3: TGTGCCAGCAGCCTACACGGACTGGCTTTCTTT.

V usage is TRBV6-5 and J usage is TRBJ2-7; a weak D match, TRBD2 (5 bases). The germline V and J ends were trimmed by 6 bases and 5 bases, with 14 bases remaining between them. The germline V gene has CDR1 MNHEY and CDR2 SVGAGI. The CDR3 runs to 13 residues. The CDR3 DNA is TGTGCCAGCAGCGATTTGGGGAGCAACGAGCAGTACTTC. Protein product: CASSDLGSNEQYF.

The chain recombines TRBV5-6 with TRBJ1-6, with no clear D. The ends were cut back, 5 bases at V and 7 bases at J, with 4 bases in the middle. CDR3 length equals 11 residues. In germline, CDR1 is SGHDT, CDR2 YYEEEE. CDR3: CASSRNSPLHF. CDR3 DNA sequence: TGTGCCAGCAGTCGGAATTCACCCCTCCACTTT.

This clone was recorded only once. This CDR3 reads CASSPGTSSVNEQFF. The CDR3 coding sequence is TGTGCCAGCAGCCCCGGGACTAGTTCCGTCAATGAGCAGTTCTTC. V usage is TRBV7-3 and J usage is TRBJ2-1; 8 nucleotides agree with TRBD2. The CDR3 covers 15 residues. Per germline, CDR1 SGHTA and CDR2 FQGTGA. The ends lost 5 bases at V and 6 bases at J; junction bases unmatched: 9. Supplemented by reference TRBV7-3 and TRBJ2-1, the full variable domain reads GAGVSQTPSNKVTEKGKYVELRCDPISGHTALYWYRQSLGQGPEFLIYFQGTGAADDSGLPNDRFFAVRPEGSVSTLKIQRTERGDSAVYLCASSPGTSSVNEQFFGPGTRLTVL.

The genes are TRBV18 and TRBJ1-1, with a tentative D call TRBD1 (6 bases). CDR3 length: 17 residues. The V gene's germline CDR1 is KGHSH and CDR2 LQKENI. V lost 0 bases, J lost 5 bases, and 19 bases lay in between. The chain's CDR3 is CASSPPLAQADRTEAFF. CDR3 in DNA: TGTGCCAGCTCACCACCCTTAGCACAGGCCGACAGGACTGAAGCTTTCTTT.

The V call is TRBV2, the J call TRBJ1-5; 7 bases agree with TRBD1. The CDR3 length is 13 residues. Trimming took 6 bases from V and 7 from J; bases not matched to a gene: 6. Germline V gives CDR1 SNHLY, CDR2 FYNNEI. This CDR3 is CASSREGAQPQHF. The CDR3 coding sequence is TGTGCCAGCAGCCGGGAGGGGGCGCAGCCCCAGCATTTT. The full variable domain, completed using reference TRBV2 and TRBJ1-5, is EPEVTQTPSHQVTQMGQEVILRCVPISNHLYFYWYRQILGQKVEFLVSFYNNEISEKSEIFDDQFSVERPDGSNFTLKIRSTKLEDSAMYFCASSREGAQPQHFGDGTRLSIL.

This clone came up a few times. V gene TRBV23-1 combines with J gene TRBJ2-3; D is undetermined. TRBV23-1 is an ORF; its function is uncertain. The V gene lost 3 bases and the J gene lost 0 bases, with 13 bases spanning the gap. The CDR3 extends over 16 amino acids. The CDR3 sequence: CASSHQFCSSTDTQYF. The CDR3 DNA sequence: TGCGCCAGCAGTCATCAGTTTTGCTCTAGCACAGATACGCAGTATTTT.

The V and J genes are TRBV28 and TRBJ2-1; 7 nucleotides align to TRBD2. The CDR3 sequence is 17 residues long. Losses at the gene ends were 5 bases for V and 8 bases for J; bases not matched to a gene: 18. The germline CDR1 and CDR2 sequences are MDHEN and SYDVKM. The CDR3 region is CASSPSGAGVFGDEQFF. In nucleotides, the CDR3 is TGTGCCAGCAGTCCAAGCGGCGCGGGAGTATTTGGGGATGAGCAGTTCTTC.

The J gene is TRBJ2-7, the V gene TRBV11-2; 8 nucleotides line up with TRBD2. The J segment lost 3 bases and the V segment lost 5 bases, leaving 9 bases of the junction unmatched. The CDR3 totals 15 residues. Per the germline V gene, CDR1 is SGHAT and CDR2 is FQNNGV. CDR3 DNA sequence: TGTGCCAGCAGCCTGAGGACTAGCTACTTCTACGAGCAGTACTTC. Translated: CASSLRTSYFYEQYF.

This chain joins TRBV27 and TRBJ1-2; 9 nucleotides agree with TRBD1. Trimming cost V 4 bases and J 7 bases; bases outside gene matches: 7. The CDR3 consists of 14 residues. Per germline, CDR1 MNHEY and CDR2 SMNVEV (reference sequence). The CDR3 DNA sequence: TGTGCCAGCAGTTCACAGGGGGCGACGAGTGGCTACACCTTC. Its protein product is CASSSQGATSGYTF.

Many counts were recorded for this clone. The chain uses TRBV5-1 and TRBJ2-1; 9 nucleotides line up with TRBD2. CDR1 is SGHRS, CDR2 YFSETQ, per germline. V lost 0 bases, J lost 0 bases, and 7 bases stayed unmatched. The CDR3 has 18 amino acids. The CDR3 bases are TGCGCCAGCAGCTTGGTTATGGGACTAGCCGACTCCTACAATGAGCAGTTCTTC. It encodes CASSLVMGLADSYNEQFF.

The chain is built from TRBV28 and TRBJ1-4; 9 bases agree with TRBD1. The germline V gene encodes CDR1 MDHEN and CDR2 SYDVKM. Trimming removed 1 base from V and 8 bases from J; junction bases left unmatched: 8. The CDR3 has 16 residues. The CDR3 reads CASSLFGTGIGEKLFF. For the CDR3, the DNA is TGTGCCAGCAGTTTATTTGGGACAGGGATCGGGGAAAAACTGTTTTTT.

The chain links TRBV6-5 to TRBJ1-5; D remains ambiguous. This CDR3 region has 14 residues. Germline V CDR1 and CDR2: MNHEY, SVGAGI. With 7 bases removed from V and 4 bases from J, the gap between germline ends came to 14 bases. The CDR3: CASTAGGQNQPQHF. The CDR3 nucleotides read TGTGCCAGCACTGCAGGAGGGCAAAATCAGCCCCAGCATTTT.

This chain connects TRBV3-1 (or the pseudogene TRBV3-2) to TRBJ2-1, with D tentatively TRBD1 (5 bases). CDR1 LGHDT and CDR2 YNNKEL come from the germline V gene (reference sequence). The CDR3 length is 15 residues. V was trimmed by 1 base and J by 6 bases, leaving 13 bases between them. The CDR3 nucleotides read TGTGCCAGCAGCCAAGGGACACCAGTGGGCAATGAGCAGTTCTTC. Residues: CASSQGTPVGNEQFF.

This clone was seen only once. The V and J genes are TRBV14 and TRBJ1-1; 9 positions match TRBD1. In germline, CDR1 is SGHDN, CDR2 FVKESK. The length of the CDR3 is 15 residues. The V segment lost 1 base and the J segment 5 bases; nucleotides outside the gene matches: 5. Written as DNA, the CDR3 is TGTGCCAGCAGCCAAGCCGGGACAGGGACAACTGAAGCTTTCTTT. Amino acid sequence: CASSQAGTGTTEAFF.

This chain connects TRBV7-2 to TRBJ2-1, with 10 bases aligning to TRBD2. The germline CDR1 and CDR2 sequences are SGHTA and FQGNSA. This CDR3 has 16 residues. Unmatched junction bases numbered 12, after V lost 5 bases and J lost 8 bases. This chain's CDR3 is CASSPQAGGPIDEQFF. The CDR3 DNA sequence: TGTGCCAGCAGCCCACAAGCGGGAGGGCCTATCGATGAGCAGTTCTTC.

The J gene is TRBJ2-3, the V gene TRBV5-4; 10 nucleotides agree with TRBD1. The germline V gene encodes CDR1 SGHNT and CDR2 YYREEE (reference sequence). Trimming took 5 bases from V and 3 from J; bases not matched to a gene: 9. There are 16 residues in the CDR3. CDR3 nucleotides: TGTGCCAGCAGTAACGGGGGGACAGGGGATACAGATACGCAGTATTTT. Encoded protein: CASSNGGTGDTDTQYF.

The DNA of the CDR3 is TGTGCCACCAAGGAGGGGCAGACAGGGGTCAATCAGCCCCAGCATTTT. Amino acids: CATKEGQTGVNQPQHF. J is TRBJ1-5 and V is TRBV15; 8 bases match TRBD1. Germline lookup yields CDR1 LNHNV and CDR2 YYDKDF (reference sequence). V was clipped by 7 bases and J by 3 bases; unmatched bases: 11. The CDR3 spans 16 residues.